This T cell receptor (beta chain) was recorded in a study of cytomegalovirus exposure and HLA in healthy donors. Study in general: About 85 million unique TCRs from HLA-typed donors were held in an early release of data. The study, taken as a whole, reports: A later analysis showed HLA-associated TCR beta chains outstripping equally common others in clonal expansion.

Regarding this clone: Its matching antigen is unknown.

The PCR employed 60 Vbeta primers together with 13 Jbeta primers. Some clones are missing from TCRdb's copy, which holds only in-frame ones; the method was immunoSEQ multiplex PCR. Its table lists more than 40,000 clones. Trimming cost V 4 bases and J 4 bases, with 13 bases left between them. Germline CDR1 is SNHLY and CDR2 is FYNNEI. The CDR3 runs to 14 residues. Each donor's status was that of a healthy bone marrow donor. The V and J genes are TRBV2 and TRBJ1-1; maybe TRBD1 (5 bases). The sequence was collected from a woman in her forties in good health and CMV-seronegative. The material sequenced was PBMCs. CDR3 loop: CASSVLGLGTEAFF. DNA of the CDR3: TGTGCCAGCAGTGTTTTGGGGCTGGGCACTGAAGCTTTCTTT.